This TCR beta chain appears in the sequencing data of a study of shared clonotypes between healthy human individuals. Study-wide results and caveats: For sorted subsets, rarefaction showed incomplete sequencing despite large depth. A limitation of the genetic and exposure-history diversity represented arose from few donors.

In the authors' workflow: Filtering differed because ImmunoSEQ produced junction-only sequences that carried no quality scores. This table comes from immunoSEQ multiplex PCR, and its TCRdb copy is limited to in-frame clones, with some not included. The DNA was the basis for D and trimming; V, J and clone size are from that table. This table holds some 200,000 clones, 66% found once. In its sample, this clone was seen a few times. Its target is unknown. Within Nashville, Tennessee resided all donors, each a Caucasian adult. The TCR originated in a man younger than 40 in good health. Sequencing was performed on memory CD4+ T cells sorted from blood. As for subset: CD45RA-negative fraction.

CDR3 region: CASSVQTYNEQFF. CDR3 bases: TGTGCCAGCAGCGTACAGACTTACAATGAGCAGTTCTTC. V usage is TRBV9 and J usage is TRBJ2-1; no firm D call. CDR3 length: 13 residues. Germline V gives CDR1 SGDLS, CDR2 YYNGEE. Trimming removed 1 base from V and 4 bases from J, with 6 bases in between. Full variable domain (outside the CDR3, taken from reference TRBV9 and TRBJ2-1): DSGVTQTPKHLITATGQRVTLRCSPRSGDLSVYWYQQSLDQGLQFLIQYYNGEERAKGNILERFSAQQFPDLHSELNLSSLELGDSALYFCASSVQTYNEQFFGPGTRLTVL.